What follows are 8 T cell receptor beta chains derived from one specimen sequenced in a study of shared clonotypes between healthy human individuals. The protocol was immunoSEQ multiplex PCR, while the TCRdb copy is restricted to in-frame clones and leaves out a portion. Found here are 2,500,000 or so clones, less than 95% of them singletons; the top ten hold around 0.4%. The sequencing sample was made of naive CD4+ T cells from PBMCs. Subset specified: CD45RA+ positively selected. All receptors derive from a man aged 18 to 29 in good health. Some clones in this sample may be carry-over from other donors' samples.

The gene calls are TRBV5-1 and TRBJ2-5; no reliable D call. V gave up 1 base and J gave up 1 base, with 8 bases separating them. This CDR3 is built from 14 residues. The V gene's germline CDR1 is SGHRS and CDR2 YFSETQ. The CDR3 nucleotides are TGCGCCAGCAGCTTGATACAAACCCAAGAGACCCAGTACTTC. This codes for CASSLIQTQETQYF.

The chain couples TRBV28 to TRBJ2-7; TRBD2 might be the D (5 bases). V lost 3 bases and J lost 6, with 15 bases in between. CDR1 is MDHEN, CDR2 SYDVKM, per germline. The CDR3 has 14 amino acids. This CDR3 is CASSFPRRSSEQYF. CDR3 DNA sequence: TGTGCCAGCAGTTTCCCCCGGAGGTCTTCCGAGCAGTACTTC.

V and J are TRBV9 and TRBJ2-3; TRBD2 matches at 8 bases. J lost 1 base, V lost 4 bases, and 14 bases had no gene match. From germline, CDR1 is SGDLS and CDR2 YYNGEE. CDR3 length: 18 amino acids. CDR3: CASSPGGAGVAGTDTQYF. In DNA, the CDR3 is TGTGCCAGCAGCCCCGGGGGAGCGGGAGTTGCGGGCACAGATACGCAGTATTTT.

The genes are TRBV6-5 and TRBJ2-5, with D perhaps matching TRBD1 or TRBD2 (5 bases each). The J call may be in error: the DNA end matches TRBJ2-7 better. This CDR3 has 15 residues. From germline, CDR1 is MNHEY and CDR2 SVGAGI. The CDR3: CASSYRTGTGYEQYF. DNA for the CDR3: TGTGCCAGCAGTTACCGAACCGGGACGGGCTACGAGCAGTACTTC.

The V and J genes are TRBV27 and TRBJ2-7; 10 nucleotides line up with TRBD1. The CDR3 totals 16 residues. V dropped 5 bases and J dropped 3; count of bases not matched to a gene: 10. The germline gives CDR1 MNHEY, CDR2 SMNVEV (reference sequence). The CDR3 spells CASSEGRGQGLYEQYF. The CDR3 nucleotides read TGTGCCAGCAGTGAAGGAAGGGGACAGGGGCTCTACGAGCAGTACTTC.

This clone was counted once. This chain joins TRBV11-2 and TRBJ1-6, with TRBD1 as a possible D gene (6 bases). V gave up 4 bases and J gave up 9 bases, with 16 bases separating them. Germline V gene sequence: CDR1 SGHAT, CDR2 FQNNGV. This CDR3 has 15 residues. The CDR3 DNA is TGTGCCAGCAGCTCCATCCGGGACATTGGTTCACCCCTCCACTTT. It yields the protein CASSSIRDIGSPLHF.

This clone was detected a few times. The same CDR3 is also encoded by other DNA sequences in this sample. CDR3 bases: TGCGCCAGCAGCCCTCAGGGCGAGACCCAGTACTTC. Residues: CASSPQGETQYF. The rearrangement uses TRBV5-1 and TRBJ2-5, with D tentatively TRBD1 (5 bases). Germline V gene sequence: CDR1 SGHRS, CDR2 YFSETQ. The CDR3 has 12 amino acids. Deletions cut 4 bases from V and 5 bases from J, with 9 bases between.

The chain is built from TRBV11-2 and TRBJ1-1; D possibly corresponds to TRBD1 (6 bases). V gave up 5 bases and J gave up 1 base, with 11 bases separating them. The CDR3 spans 14 residues. The V gene's germline CDR1 is SGHAT and CDR2 FQNNGV. CDR3 sequence reads: CASSLRGENTEAFF. CDR3 nucleotide sequence: TGTGCCAGCAGCCTCAGGGGCGAGAACACTGAAGCTTTCTTT.